Below, one T cell receptor (beta chain) is given with its context. Antigen: not known. Produced via immunoSEQ multiplex PCR; TCRdb's table is partial and in-frame only. In the table there are fewer than 50,000 clones, 78% of which are singletons. The time point here: cycle 4 day 1 (C4D1), after less than 7 weeks of nivolumab. Each of the patients experienced relapse following autologous stem cell transplantation, and their brentuximab vedotin exposure differed. These data come from a study of PD-1 blockade in classical Hodgkin lymphoma. Study information: With a 2-week interval, patients received intravenous nivolumab at 3 mg/kg.

Germline loops: CDR1 SGHNT, CDR2 YYREEE (reference sequence). The CDR3 has 14 amino acids. Trimming stripped 2 bases from V and 5 bases from J, with 12 bases between. Study findings and constraints: Patients with a complete response exhibited baseline diversity comparable to newly diagnosed patients. Sources of repertoire differences remain undefined, possibly disease activity or prior therapy.

The TCR originated in a human donor with classical Hodgkin lymphoma. V gene TRBV5-4 combines with J gene TRBJ2-3; D perhaps matches TRBD2 (6 bases). The sample consisted of peripheral blood mononuclear cells (PBMCs), taken before the fourth cycle of nivolumab. CDR3 sequence (DNA): TGTGCCAGCAGCTTTGGGGGGTCGGGAGATACGCAGTATTTT. It specifies CASSFGGSGDTQYF.